These 5 T cell receptor beta chains were sequenced from one sample in a study of cytomegalovirus exposure and HLA in healthy donors (dated by TCRdb to 2017 to 2019). Receptors were amplified or captured by the immunoSEQ multiplex PCR assay. For the multiplex PCR, a mixture combining 60 forward primers for TCR Vbeta segments and 13 reverse primers for TCR Jbeta segments was used. Entries here come from immuneACCESS through TCRdb and include only in-frame sequences with V and J called. Some clones fail to appear in such tables; in the studies checked, an unresolved V gene covers under half of the shortfall, and the cause of the remainder is unknown. In all, the sample holds approximately 200,000 clones, and over 65% of those were seen once. Over 1% of the sample rests with the top ten. Input material: PBMCs. The receptors come from a human donor in good health.

This chain connects TRBV27 to TRBJ2-1; 7 bases line up with TRBD2. CDR3 length equals 18 residues. Germline V lookup: CDR1 MNHEY, CDR2 SMNVEV (reference sequence). V lost 2 bases, J lost 0 bases, and 10 bases stayed unmatched. CDR3 coding DNA: TGTGCCAGCAGTTTAAGGCTAGCGGCTAAAAGCTCCTACAATGAGCAGTTCTTC. Its protein product is CASSLRLAAKSSYNEQFF.

This sequence joins TRBV7-5 and TRBJ2-7; the DNA was not used to check the table's D call, TRBD2. TRBV7-5 is listed as a pseudogene. The CDR3 loop spans 12 amino acids. The CDR3 coding sequence is TGTGCCAGAAAAGCGGCGAGGAACGAGCAGTACTTC. Its translation: CARKAARNEQYF.

This rearrangement joins TRBV7-9 to TRBJ2-7; TRBD1 matches at 10 bases. V dropped 5 bases and J dropped 3; count of bases not matched to a gene: 7. Germline CDR1 reads SEHNR; CDR2 reads FQNEAQ (reference sequence). The CDR3 has 15 residues. DNA of the CDR3: TGTGCCAGCAGCGAAGGACAGGGGGAGGACTACGAGCAGTACTTC. Amino acid sequence: CASSEGQGEDYEQYF.

The chain has TRBV6-6 and TRBJ1-2; TRBD1 matches 8 bases. V gave up 6 bases and J gave up 4 bases; unmatched junction bases: 7. Germline CDR1 MNHNY, CDR2 SVGAGI (reference sequence). The CDR3 extends over 14 amino acids. The CDR3 nucleotides read TGTGCCAGCAGCGGCACGGGACAGGTCTATGGCTACACCTTC. As protein: CASSGTGQVYGYTF.

V and J are TRBV5-4 and TRBJ2-5, with D tentatively TRBD1 (5 bases). The J call may be in error: the DNA end matches TRBJ2-7 better. The CDR3 is 14 residues long. In germline, CDR1 is SGHNT, CDR2 YYREEE (reference sequence). For the CDR3, the DNA is TGTGCCAGCAGCTTGAATGGCAGGGCTTACGAGCAGTACTTC. Protein sequence: CASSLNGRAYEQYF.